This is a list of T cell receptor beta chains from one sample in a study of beta chain features in type 1 diabetes. Method: immunoSEQ multiplex PCR; TCRdb's copy keeps in-frame clones and lacks some. The top ten hold less than 1.2% of the sample, which has nearly 350,000 clones, 9.3% seen once. What was sequenced was central memory CD4+ T cells from blood. The receptor set was obtained from a young man with type 1 diabetes. The CDR3 runs from the conserved cysteine through the conserved F or W. Each record gives: V gene, clone size, J gene, D gene, CDR3 protein, CDR3 DNA. The D gene is left open where the match is weak. A clone size is listed for some rows: how often the clone was seen (once, few, many), or a class if it is expanded.

v_gene: TRBV7-2; abundance: few; j_gene: TRBJ1-2; d_gene: TRBD1; CDR3aa: CASSPGTGEGDGYTF; CDR3nt: TGTGCCAGCAGCCCCGGGACAGGGGAGGGAGATGGCTACACCTTC
v_gene: TRBV7-2; abundance: few; j_gene: TRBJ2-7; d_gene: -; CDR3aa: CASSSQDGLYEQYF; CDR3nt: TGTGCCAGCAGCTCCCAGGACGGTCTCTACGAGCAGTACTTC
v_gene: TRBV9; abundance: few; j_gene: TRBJ2-2; d_gene: -; CDR3aa: CASSGPNTGELFF; CDR3nt: TGTGCCAGCAGTGGGCCGAACACCGGGGAGCTGTTTTTT
v_gene: TRBV18; abundance: -; j_gene: TRBJ2-7; d_gene: -; CDR3aa: CASSSDVTYEQYF; CDR3nt: TGTGCCAGCTCTTCGGACGTTACCTACGAGCAGTACTTC
v_gene: TRBV9; abundance: -; j_gene: TRBJ2-3; d_gene: -; CDR3aa: CASRAAGTDTQYF; CDR3nt: TGTGCCAGCAGGGCCGCCGGCACAGATACGCAGTATTTT
v_gene: TRBV15; abundance: few; j_gene: TRBJ2-2; d_gene: TRBD2; CDR3aa: CATSRGRELAGANTGELFF; CDR3nt: TGTGCCACCAGCAGAGGCAGGGAACTAGCGGGTGCGAACACCGGGGAGCTGTTTTTT
v_gene: TRBV9; abundance: -; j_gene: TRBJ2-7; d_gene: -; CDR3aa: CASSVGAGSHEQYF; CDR3nt: TGTGCCAGCAGCGTAGGGGCAGGGAGTCACGAGCAGTACTTC
v_gene: TRBV2; abundance: few; j_gene: TRBJ1-2; d_gene: -; CDR3aa: CASSLDSYGYTF; CDR3nt: TGTGCCAGCAGCCTCGACAGCTATGGCTACACCTTC
v_gene: TRBV7-2; abundance: few; j_gene: TRBJ2-3; d_gene: TRBD2; CDR3aa: CASRPTSGGANTQYF; CDR3nt: TGTGCCAGCAGACCGACTAGCGGGGGGGCGAATACGCAGTATTTT
v_gene: TRBV4-3; abundance: -; j_gene: TRBJ2-5; d_gene: TRBD2; CDR3aa: CASSQDGSGGAGRQYF; CDR3nt: TGCGCCAGCAGCCAAGATGGTAGCGGGGGGGCAGGACGCCAGTACTTC
v_gene: TRBV10-3; abundance: -; j_gene: TRBJ2-2; d_gene: TRBD2; CDR3aa: CAISRGGPDTGELFF; CDR3nt: TGTGCCATCAGCCGGGGGGGCCCTGACACCGGGGAGCTGTTTTTT
v_gene: TRBV1; abundance: -; j_gene: TRBJ1-6; d_gene: -; CDR3aa: CTSSQEPGKLHF; CDR3nt: TGCACCAGCAGCCAAGAACCGGGAAAACTCCACTTT
v_gene: TRBV7-9; abundance: few; j_gene: TRBJ2-7; d_gene: -; CDR3aa: CASSLAGLRYEQYF; CDR3nt: TGTGCCAGCAGCTTGGCAGGGCTGCGCTACGAGCAGTACTTC
v_gene: TRBV25-1; abundance: few; j_gene: TRBJ2-4; d_gene: TRBD2; CDR3aa: CASSALVLVAGDKNIQYF; CDR3nt: TGTGCCAGCAGTGCCTTGGTCTTGGTAGCGGGGGATAAAAACATTCAGTACTTC
v_gene: TRBV7-9; abundance: -; j_gene: TRBJ1-2; d_gene: TRBD1; CDR3aa: CAIPPTGDYGYTF; CDR3nt: TGTGCCATTCCGCCGACAGGGGACTATGGCTACACCTTC
v_gene: TRBV12-5; abundance: -; j_gene: TRBJ2-3; d_gene: -; CDR3aa: CASGFTLSTSTDTQYF; CDR3nt: TGTGCTAGTGGTTTCACCCTGTCTACCTCCACAGATACGCAGTATTTT
v_gene: TRBV28; abundance: -; j_gene: TRBJ2-2; d_gene: -; CDR3aa: CASNRNTGELFF; CDR3nt: TGTGCCAGCAACCGAAACACCGGGGAGCTGTTTTTT
v_gene: TRBV7-2; abundance: few; j_gene: TRBJ2-5; d_gene: -; CDR3aa: CASSLGGTSQETQYF; CDR3nt: TGTGCCAGCAGCTTAGGGGGGACTTCTCAAGAGACCCAGTACTTC
v_gene: TRBV5-8; abundance: -; j_gene: TRBJ2-7; d_gene: -; CDR3aa: CASSLEASYEQYF; CDR3nt: TGTGCCAGCAGCTTGGAGGCTTCATACGAGCAGTACTTC
v_gene: TRBV9; abundance: -; j_gene: TRBJ2-3; d_gene: -; CDR3aa: CASSVLWGTDTQYF; CDR3nt: TGTGCCAGCAGCGTATTGTGGGGCACAGATACGCAGTATTTT
v_gene: TRBV5-1; abundance: few; j_gene: TRBJ1-5; d_gene: -; CDR3aa: CASSPGWAGINQPQHF; CDR3nt: TGCGCCAGCAGCCCTGGATGGGCCGGAATCAATCAGCCCCAGCATTTT
v_gene: TRBV7-9; abundance: -; j_gene: TRBJ2-2; d_gene: -; CDR3aa: CASSTPAGPISGELFF; CDR3nt: TGTGCCAGCAGCACCCCTGCGGGCCCTATTAGCGGGGAGCTGTTTTTT
v_gene: TRBV6-1; abundance: -; j_gene: TRBJ2-7; d_gene: -; CDR3aa: CASSRTDERGEQYF; CDR3nt: TGTGCCAGCAGTCGTACCGACGAGCGCGGCGAGCAGTACTTC
v_gene: TRBV9; abundance: few; j_gene: TRBJ2-7; d_gene: -; CDR3aa: CASSVDGVYEQYF; CDR3nt: TGTGCCAGCAGCGTAGATGGGGTCTACGAGCAGTACTTC
v_gene: TRBV6-6; abundance: -; j_gene: TRBJ1-2; d_gene: -; CDR3aa: CASSYYMGHGYTF; CDR3nt: TGTGCCAGCAGTTACTACATGGGGCATGGCTACACCTTC
v_gene: TRBV19; abundance: few; j_gene: TRBJ2-1; d_gene: -; CDR3aa: CASRERGSSYNEQFF; CDR3nt: TGTGCCAGTAGGGAGAGGGGGAGCTCCTACAATGAGCAGTTCTTC